These T cell receptor beta chains were read from a single sample in a study of CD8+CD57+ T cells in acquired aplastic anemia. TCRdb re-derived calls from the reads in MiXCR, one entry per CDR3 protein. This sample has over 150,000 distinct CDR3 sequences, with around 75% found just once. The sample consisted of sorted CD4+, CD8+, or CD8+CD57+ T cells (not recorded which) from PBMCs. These receptors came from a human donor with aplastic anemia. The CDR3 runs from the conserved cysteine through the conserved F or W. Each record gives: V gene, J gene, clone size, D gene, CDR3 DNA, CDR3 protein. A D gene is named only where the DNA matches it firmly. For some rows the clone size is stated as once, few or many, or as a class when expanded; others skip it.

TRBV19	TRBJ2-7	.	.	TGTGCCAGTAGTATAGATCTAGGTGGCGAGCAGTACTTC	CASSIDLGGEQYF
TRBV20-1	TRBJ2-1	.	TRBD2	TGCAGTGCCAGAGATCTGCTAGCGGACGTATACAATGAGCAGTTCTTC	CSARDLLADVYNEQFF
TRBV5-1	TRBJ2-7	.	.	TGCGCCAGCAGCCCGGGACACCGTGATCCCTACGAGCAGTACTTC	CASSPGHRDPYEQYF
TRBV12-3/TRBV12-4	TRBJ2-1	few	TRBD2	TGTGCCAGCAGCCATACTAGCGGGGGGGCCGGGCAGTTCTTC	CASSHTSGGAGQFF
TRBV4-2	TRBJ2-7	.	.	TGTGCCAGCAGCCAATTTTTAGCGGCCGCTGAGGACGAGCAGTACTTC	CASSQFLAAAEDEQYF
TRBV7-6	TRBJ2-1	once	TRBD1	TGTGCCAGCAGCTTGGACAGGGGAGGGAATGGGCAGTTCTTC	CASSLDRGGNGQFF
TRBV6-6	TRBJ2-7	.	.	TGTGCCAGCAGCCAACCTACCGACAGGGAGGCCTACGAGCAGTACTTC	CASSQPTDREAYEQYF
TRBV20-1	TRBJ2-3	.	.	TGCAGTGCTCCACTCCCTTGGGCAGCGGAGTACACAGATACGCAGTATTTT	CSAPLPWAAEYTDTQYF
TRBV14	TRBJ2-5	.	.	TGTGCCAGCACGGTCAGCCTAGAGACCCAGTACTTC	CASTVSLETQYF
TRBV2	TRBJ1-2	.	TRBD1	TGTGCCAGCGTACCGGGACAGGGGATTGGCTACACCTTC	CASVPGQGIGYTF
TRBV7-8	TRBJ2-5	.	TRBD1	TGTGCCAGCAATTTCAGGGGGAACCAAGAGACCCAGTACTTC	CASNFRGNQETQYF
TRBV15	TRBJ2-7	.	TRBD1	TGTGCCACCAGCAGAGAGGTCACAGGGGATTTCGAGCAGTACTTC	CATSREVTGDFEQYF
TRBV7-3	TRBJ2-7	.	TRBD2	TGTGCCAGCACCCGAGCGGGGAGCTCCTACGAGCAGTACTTC	CASTRAGSSYEQYF
TRBV2	TRBJ2-6	.	.	TGTGCCAGCCGTTACGAAGGGAGCTCTGGGGCCAACGTCCTGACTTTC	CASRYEGSSGANVLTF
TRBV25-1	TRBJ2-2	.	TRBD2	TGTGCCAGCAGGCGGACTAGAGCGGGCACCGGGGAGCTGTTTTTT	CASRRTRAGTGELFF
TRBV7-6	TRBJ2-5	.	TRBD2	TGTGCCAGCAGCAAAGGGAGGGGCCAGCAAGAGACCCAGTACTTC	CASSKGRGQQETQYF
TRBV19	TRBJ1-1	once	.	TGTGCCAGTAGTATGTACGCCGCAGGGCGGAACACTGAAGCTTTCTTT	CASSMYAAGRNTEAFF
TRBV20-1	TRBJ2-7	.	.	TGCAGTGCTAGTACCGGGACCTACGAGCAGTACTTC	CSASTGTYEQYF
TRBV7-3	TRBJ2-7	.	.	TGTGCCAGCACCCGAAACTGGGGGAGCACAGATACGCAGTACTTC	CASTRNWGSTDTQYF
TRBV19	TRBJ1-2	once	.	TGTGCCAGTATGTGGGATAACTATGGCTACACCTTC	CASMWDNYGYTF
TRBV2	TRBJ1-5	.	.	TGTGCCAGCAGTGAAGCACTAGGGGCCCATCAGCCCCAGCATTTT	CASSEALGAHQPQHF
TRBV10-2	TRBJ1-1	many	TRBD1	TGCGCCAGCAGTGAGGCAGGGGGCGAGACTGAAGCTTTCTTT	CASSEAGGETEAFF
TRBV12-3/TRBV12-4	TRBJ2-7	.	.	TGTGCCAGCAGTTTAAGTTGGTACGAGCAGTACTTC	CASSLSWYEQYF
TRBV25-1	TRBJ2-1	.	.	TGTGCCAGCAGTGGAGCGGAGAGCTCCTACAATGAGCAGTTCTTC	CASSGAESSYNEQFF
TRBV10-2	TRBJ1-1	.	.	TGCGCCAGCGGGACATTGAACACTGAAGCTTTCTTT	CASGTLNTEAFF
TRBV24-1	TRBJ2-3	once	TRBD1	TGTGCCACCAGTGACATGACAGGGGTGGGAAATACGCAGTATTTT	CATSDMTGVGNTQYF
TRBV29-1	TRBJ2-1	many	TRBD1	TGCAGCGTTAGTGCAGGGGGAGCCCCCTACAATGAGCAGTTCTTC	CSVSAGGAPYNEQFF
TRBV7-3	TRBJ2-7	.	.	TGTGCCAGCGCATGGACAGGAGGGGGCGACGAGCAGTACTTC	CASAWTGGGDEQYF
TRBV10-3	TRBJ1-1	.	TRBD1	TGTGCCATCAGTGACTCAGACAGGGTGGGCACTGAAGCTTTCTTT	CAISDSDRVGTEAFF
TRBV6-5	TRBJ1-1	.	TRBD1	TGTGCCAGCGACCGGGACAGGAGGAACACTGAAGCTTTCTTT	CASDRDRRNTEAFF